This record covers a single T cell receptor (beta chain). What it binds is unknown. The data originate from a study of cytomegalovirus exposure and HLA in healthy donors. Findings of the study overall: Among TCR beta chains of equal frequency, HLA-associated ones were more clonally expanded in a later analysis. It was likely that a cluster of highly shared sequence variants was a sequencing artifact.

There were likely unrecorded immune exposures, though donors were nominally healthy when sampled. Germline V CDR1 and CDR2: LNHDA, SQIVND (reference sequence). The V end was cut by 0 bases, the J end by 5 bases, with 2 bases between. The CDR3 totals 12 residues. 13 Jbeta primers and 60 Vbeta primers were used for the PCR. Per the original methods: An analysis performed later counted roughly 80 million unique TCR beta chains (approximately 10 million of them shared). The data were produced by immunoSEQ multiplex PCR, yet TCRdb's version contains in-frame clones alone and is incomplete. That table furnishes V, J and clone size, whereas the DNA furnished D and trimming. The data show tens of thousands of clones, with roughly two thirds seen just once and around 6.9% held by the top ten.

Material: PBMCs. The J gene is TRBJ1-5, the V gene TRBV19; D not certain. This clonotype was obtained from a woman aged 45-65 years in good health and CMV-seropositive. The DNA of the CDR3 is TGTGCCAGTAGTATAGACTATCAGCCCCAGCATTTT. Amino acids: CASSIDYQPQHF.